The 11 T cell receptor beta chains given below trace back to one sample, sequenced in a study of cytomegalovirus exposure and HLA in healthy donors. Measured with immunoSEQ multiplex PCR; TCRdb has only the in-frame clones, and not every one. Here the sample spans fewer than 250,000 clones, 80% to 85% being singletons. Sequenced input: PBMCs. These receptors all come from a woman between 25 and 40 years old in good health and CMV-seropositive.

The rearrangement links TRBV13 to TRBJ2-3; no reliable D call. Germline V gene data show CDR1 as PRHDT and CDR2 as FYEKMQ (reference sequence). The CDR3 consists of 13 residues. The V and J ends lost 5 bases and 1 base respectively, with 7 bases between them. CDR3 protein: CASSPGGTDTQYF. CDR3 sequence (DNA): TGTGCCAGCAGCCCCGGTGGCACAGATACGCAGTATTTT. Full variable domain (remainder filled in from reference TRBV13 and TRBJ2-3): AAGVIQSPRHLIKEKRETATLKCYPIPRHDTVYWYQQGPGQDPQFLISFYEKMQSDKGSIPDRFSAQQFSDYHSELNMSSLELGDSALYFCASSPGGTDTQYFGPGTRLTVL.

The chain recombines TRBV10-3 with TRBJ1-2; TRBD1 might be the D (6 bases). The CDR3 loop spans 14 amino acids. CDR1 is ENHRY and CDR2 is SYGVKD in the germline V gene. V was cut by 0 bases and J by 5 bases, with 10 bases left in between. The CDR3 region has the DNA TGTGCCATCAGTGAGTCGAATCAGGGGTATGGCTACACCTTC. Protein sequence: CAISESNQGYGYTF.

Here the CDR3 DNA reads TGTGCCAGCAGGCGACAGGGAGGTAGCTCCTACGAGCAGTACTTC. Translating it yields CASRRQGGSSYEQYF. The rearrangement joins TRBV27 to TRBJ2-7; D perhaps matches TRBD1 (7 bases). Trimming cost V 6 bases and J 0 bases, with 15 bases left between them. Germline values: CDR1 MNHEY, CDR2 SMNVEV (reference sequence). The CDR3 consists of 15 residues.

This chain joins TRBV7-2 and TRBJ1-1; no firm D call. Germline CDR1 reads SGHTA; CDR2 reads FQGNSA. The germline V and J ends were trimmed by 1 base and 6 bases, with 15 bases remaining between them. The CDR3 covers 15 residues. The CDR3 DNA reads TGTGCCAGCAGCTTAGAAACACGGATGGAGGCTGAAGCTTTCTTT. It codes for CASSLETRMEAEAFF. Looking up the rest from reference TRBV7-2 and TRBJ1-1 gives the full variable domain: GAGVSQSPSNKVTEKGKDVELRCDPISGHTALYWYRQSLGQGLEFLIYFQGNSAPDKSGLPSDRFSAERTGGSVSTLTIQRTQQEDSAVYLCASSLETRMEAEAFFGQGTRLTVV.

This clone turned up a few times. The rearrangement uses TRBV6-6 and TRBJ1-1; possibly TRBD1 for D (6 bases). Germline CDR1 is MNHNY and CDR2 is SVGAGI (reference sequence). CDR3 length: 16 residues. The V gene lost 2 bases and the J gene lost 5 bases, with 18 bases spanning the gap. For the CDR3, the DNA is TGTGCCAGCAGTTACACCGACACAGGGTTTAAGACTGAAGCTTTCTTT. This sequence encodes CASSYTDTGFKTEAFF.

V usage is TRBV5-6 and J usage is TRBJ2-7, with D possibly matching TRBD2 (5 bases). The CDR3 runs 15 residues. Trimming took off 0 bases at V and 3 bases at J, with 13 bases between the two ends. The germline CDR1 and CDR2 sequences are SGHDT and YYEEEE. As DNA, the CDR3 is TGTGCCAGCAGCTTGGATCGGGATATCGGCTACGAGCAGTACTTC. Protein sequence: CASSLDRDIGYEQYF.

V is TRBV5-6 and J is TRBJ2-7, with D unclear. CDR1 is SGHDT and CDR2 is YYEEEE in the germline V gene. V was cut by 1 base and J by 6 bases, with 11 bases left in between. The CDR3 is 13 residues long. This chain's CDR3 is CASSLRVQSEQYF. The CDR3 DNA follows: TGTGCCAGCAGCTTGAGGGTCCAGTCCGAGCAGTACTTC.

The chain employs TRBV27 and TRBJ2-1; TRBD2 aligns across 9 bases. Unmatched junction bases numbered 12, after V lost 2 bases and J lost 4 bases. Germline V gives CDR1 MNHEY, CDR2 SMNVEV (reference sequence). The CDR3 is made up of 18 amino acids. This CDR3 reads CASSLMGLSGSRYNEQFF. As DNA, the CDR3 is TGTGCCAGCAGTTTAATGGGCCTTAGCGGGAGTAGGTACAATGAGCAGTTCTTC.

The V and J genes are TRBV7-2 and TRBJ2-4; 8 nucleotides align to TRBD2. After removal of 5 bases from V and 8 bases from J, the junction contained 8 bases not matched to a gene. Germline V gene lookup returns CDR1 SGHTA and CDR2 FQGNSA. This CDR3 comprises 14 residues. The DNA of the CDR3 is TGTGCCAGCAGCCCGGGACTAGTGAGCGACATTCAGTACTTC. This sequence encodes CASSPGLVSDIQYF.

The rearrangement joins TRBV11-2 to TRBJ2-1; D is ambiguous. The CDR3 consists of 14 residues. V was trimmed by 2 bases and J by 9 bases, leaving 14 bases between them. In germline, CDR1 is SGHAT, CDR2 FQNNGV. CDR3 bases: TGTGCCAGCAGCTTAAGCCCTAGTGGACGTGAGCAGTTCTTC. It encodes CASSLSPSGREQFF.

The V and J genes are TRBV4-3 and TRBJ2-2; 10 bases fit TRBD2. This CDR3 comprises 18 residues. CDR1 is LGHNA and CDR2 is YSLEER in the germline V gene. V shed 3 bases and J 0 bases; nucleotides not matched to a gene: 7. CDR3 sequence (DNA): TGCGCCAGCAGCCAGGGAGACCTAGCGGGGGCGAACACCGGGGAGCTGTTTTTT. Amino acid sequence: CASSQGDLAGANTGELFF.